This passage covers 29 T cell receptor beta chains from one sample sequenced in a study of metastatic and nonmetastatic thyroid tumors. MiXCR re-clonotyped the PCR reads for TCRdb. The repertoire holds 15,000 to 20,000 clones, with about 25% as singletons. Treatment of any kind had been given to no patient before thyroid surgery. The sequenced material came from adjacent normal tissue. The receptors were sampled from a female donor with papillary thyroid cancer or a benign thyroid nodule (not recorded which). Some clones in this sample may be carry-over from other donors' samples.

V gene TRBV20-1 combines with J gene TRBJ1-2; 7 nucleotides match TRBD1. Germline values: CDR1 DFQATT, CDR2 SNEGSKA (reference sequence). The V and J ends lost 1 base and 5 bases, in that order; junction bases with no gene match: 10. This CDR3 has 15 amino acids. CDR3 bases: TGCAGTGCTAGAGGCCGACAGGGACGGGGGTATGGCTACACCTTC. It is translated as CSARGRQGRGYGYTF.

This clone was observed many times. J is TRBJ2-2 and V is TRBV30, with D possibly TRBD2 on 6 matching bases. The V end lost 2 bases, the J end lost 4 bases, and 11 bases lay between the germline ends. Germline CDR1 reads GTSNPN; CDR2 reads SVGIG (reference sequence). The CDR3 is made up of 14 amino acids. CDR3 bases: TGTGCCTGGAGTTCGGGGGACTTCACCGGGGAGCTGTTTTTT. Its protein product is CAWSSGDFTGELFF.

For this clone: One junction end does not reproduce the germline sequence, and a read error may be involved. The chain is built from TRBV11-1 and TRBJ2-6, with D perhaps matching TRBD1 (5 bases). Germline CDR1 SGHAT, CDR2 FQDESV (reference sequence). There are 16 residues in the CDR3. This CDR3 is CASSLLSAAGANLLTF. CDR3 coding DNA: TGTGCCAGCAGCTTATTGTCGGCGGCTGGGGCCAACCTCCTGACTTTC.

This chain links TRBV2 with TRBJ1-2, with D maybe TRBD1 (6 bases). The CDR3 sequence is 13 residues long. The V gene's germline CDR1 is SNHLY and CDR2 FYNNEI. Deletions cut 7 bases from V and 3 bases from J, with 12 bases between. CDR3 in DNA: TGTGCCAGCATTTTTCAGGGGTACTATGGCTACACCTTC. It yields the protein CASIFQGYYGYTF.

A remark on this clone: Other DNA sequences in the sample encode the same CDR3. This chain joins TRBV29-1 and TRBJ2-7, with TRBD1 as a possible D gene (5 bases). CDR3 length: 15 residues. Germline lookup yields CDR1 SQVTM and CDR2 ANQGSEA. Trimming pared 5 bases from V and 5 bases from J, leaving 22 bases between. CDR3 sequence (DNA): TGCAGCGTTTCTCATCCCGGTACAGGTGACCACGAGCAGTACTTC. This codes for CSVSHPGTGDHEQYF.

The V call is TRBV7-3, the J call TRBJ2-1; tentatively, D is TRBD1 (5 bases). Germline assignment: CDR1 SGHTA and CDR2 FQGTGA. Trimming took off 1 base at V and 1 base at J, with 8 bases between the two ends. CDR3 size: 15 residues. The DNA for the CDR3 is TGTGCCAGCAGCTTAAGGCAGGGATCCTACAATGAGCAGTTCTTC. Protein: CASSLRQGSYNEQFF.

This chain joins TRBV6-1 and TRBJ1-1; tentatively, D is TRBD1 (5 bases). CDR3 length equals 12 residues. Trimming removed 4 bases at V and 12 bases at J, with 15 bases between. Germline loops: CDR1 MNHNS, CDR2 SASEGT. CDR3 region: CASSVTGVFPFF. CDR3 in DNA: TGTGCCAGCAGTGTTACAGGTGTGTTCCCTTTCTTT.

Here the CDR3 reads CSATQPGQGQMGGYTF. The CDR3 DNA reads as TGCAGTGCTACCCAACCGGGACAGGGGCAGATGGGTGGCTACACCTTC. The chain couples TRBV20-1 to TRBJ1-2, with 10 bases lining up with TRBD1. This CDR3 has 16 amino acids. Per the germline V gene, CDR1 is DFQATT and CDR2 is SNEGSKA (reference sequence). V gave up 4 bases and J gave up 7 bases; unmatched junction bases: 15.

This chain joins TRBV27 and TRBJ2-4; the D gene is possibly TRBD2 (7 bases). The germline V gene encodes CDR1 MNHEY and CDR2 SMNVEV (reference sequence). Trimming left V 2 bases short and J 6 bases short, with 17 bases between. This CDR3 has 16 amino acids. DNA of the CDR3: TGTGCCAGCAGTTTAATCGCGGGGGAGGGGGGAAACATTCAGTACTTC. Amino acid sequence: CASSLIAGEGGNIQYF.

This clone has a handful of counts. The chain links TRBV27 to TRBJ2-7; 10 bases match TRBD1. V trimming: 5 bases; J trimming: 0 bases; junction bases outside the gene matches: 10. This CDR3 comprises 17 residues. Germline V lookup: CDR1 MNHEY, CDR2 SMNVEV (reference sequence). In nucleotides, the CDR3 is TGTGCCAGCAGTGCGGGGTCTGGGACAGGGGACTCCTACGAGCAGTACTTC. Translated: CASSAGSGTGDSYEQYF.

This clone appeared many times. This chain connects TRBV20-1 to TRBJ1-2; D ambiguous. Germline CDR1 and CDR2: DFQATT and SNEGSKA (reference sequence). V was clipped by 1 base and J by 6 bases, with 6 bases between them. This CDR3 comprises 11 residues. CDR3 residues: CSARVPDGYTF. The DNA of the CDR3 is TGCAGTGCTAGAGTGCCGGATGGCTACACCTTC.

This clone was counted many times. V is TRBV4-1 and J is TRBJ2-5; D perhaps matches TRBD2 (5 bases). V shed 3 bases and J shed 5 bases, with 16 bases lying between them. Germline V lookup: CDR1 MGHRA, CDR2 YSYEKL. The length of the CDR3 is 15 residues. CDR3 sequence (DNA): TGCGCCAGCAGCCATTCTCTGTCGGGATGGGAGACCCAGTACTTC. Encoded protein: CASSHSLSGWETQYF.

In the case of this clone: The final CDR3 position lacks the conserved phenylalanine or tryptophan, pointing to a likely read error. The CDR3 DNA follows: TGCAGTGCTAGAACATGGGGCCTGAACACTGAAGCTTTCCTT. This sequence encodes CSARTWGLNTEAFL. The chain combines TRBV20-1 with TRBJ1-1, with TRBD1 as a possible D gene (5 bases). This CDR3 is built from 14 residues. V was cut by 2 bases and J by 0 bases, with 10 bases left in between. Germline V CDR1 and CDR2: DFQATT, SNEGSKA (reference sequence).

In regard to this clone: The junction shows a germline mismatch at one end, possibly a read error. This sequence joins TRBV12-3 or TRBV12-4 and TRBJ1-1; 7 bases match TRBD1. CDR3 length: 15 residues. CDR3 loop: CASSLGQALNTEAFF. In nucleotides, the CDR3 is TGTGCCAGCAGCTTAGGACAGGCCCTGAACACTGAAGCTTTCTTT.

Regarding this clone: The junction shows a germline mismatch at one end, possibly a read error. V usage is TRBV7-2 and J usage is TRBJ2-4; D remains unclear. Germline V gives CDR1 SGHTA, CDR2 FQGNSA. The CDR3 consists of 15 residues. This chain's CDR3 is CASSLGPISINDHFF. In DNA, the CDR3 is TGTGCCAGCAGCTTAGGGCCAATCTCAATAAATGACCACTTCTTC.

This clone rates as medium-sized. The CDR3 loop is CASTRPGSGNTIYF. CDR3 bases: TGTGCCAGCACCAGACCGGGATCTGGAAACACCATATATTTT. The chain recombines TRBV2 with TRBJ1-3; D not resolved. There are 14 residues in the CDR3. Germline-derived CDR1 and CDR2 are SNHLY and FYNNEI. Trimming pared 7 bases from V and 1 base from J, leaving 11 bases between.

This clone was counted a few times. The J gene is TRBJ2-7, the V gene TRBV6-5; either TRBD1 or TRBD2 may supply D (5 bases each). The V end was cut by 8 bases, the J end by 5 bases, with 19 bases between. The CDR3 has 14 residues. CDR1 and CDR2 from the germline V gene are MNHEY and SVGAGI. The CDR3 here is CASQLGDSANEQYF. The CDR3 bases are TGTGCCAGCCAGTTGGGGGATTCAGCTAACGAGCAGTACTTC.

The table lists this clone with many counts. The chain carries TRBV7-2 and TRBJ2-3; D is possibly TRBD2 (7 bases). CDR1 and CDR2 (germline): SGHTA, FQGNSA. This CDR3 has 15 amino acids. V lost 5 bases, J lost 6 bases, and 18 bases lay in between. CDR3 sequence: CASSRSPGGRDTQYF. The CDR3 DNA is TGTGCCAGCAGCCGTTCCCCGGGGGGCCGGGATACGCAGTATTTT.

The chain carries TRBV28 and TRBJ2-7; D is unresolved. Germline V gives CDR1 MDHEN, CDR2 SYDVKM. V lost 8 bases and J lost 1, with 6 bases in between. This CDR3 is built from 11 residues. The CDR3 sequence: CASCNSYEQYF. CDR3 nucleotides: TGTGCCAGCTGCAATTCCTACGAGCAGTACTTC.

Judged by abundance, this clone is medium-sized. The V and J genes are TRBV12-3 or TRBV12-4 and TRBJ2-1; TRBD2 is a possible D gene (5 bases). The V end lost 3 bases, the J end lost 0 bases, and 12 bases lay between the germline ends. The CDR3 runs 16 residues. The CDR3 sequence is CASSFGGLSSYNEQFF. The CDR3 coding sequence is TGTGCCAGCAGTTTTGGCGGACTGAGCTCCTACAATGAGCAGTTCTTC.

By proportion, this clone is medium-sized. The chain employs TRBV7-8 and TRBJ2-7; 13 positions agree with TRBD2. V shed 4 bases, J shed 2 bases, and the junction held 2 bases outside the gene matches. The CDR3 is 15 amino acids. Germline assignment: CDR1 SGHVS and CDR2 FQNEAQ. The CDR3 DNA is TGTGCCAGCAGCTCCGGACTAGCGGGGGCCTACGAGCAGTACTTC. As protein: CASSSGLAGAYEQYF. Combining the CDR3 with reference TRBV7-8 and TRBJ2-7 gives the whole variable domain GAGVSQSPRYKVAKRGQDVALRCDPISGHVSLFWYQQALGQGPEFLTYFQNEAQLDKSGLPSDRFFAERPEGSVSTLKIQRTQQEDSAVYLCASSSGLAGAYEQYFGPGTRLTVT.

The rearrangement joins TRBV6-1 to TRBJ2-1; D might be TRBD1 (6 bases). V was trimmed by 7 bases and J by 8 bases, leaving 12 bases between them. Germline lookup yields CDR1 MNHNS and CDR2 SASEGT. CDR3 length: 12 amino acids. CDR3 in amino acids: CASTTGLHEQFF. CDR3 nucleotides: TGTGCCAGCACTACAGGGTTGCATGAGCAGTTCTTC.

By sample fraction, this clone is medium-sized. The CDR3, as DNA: TGCAGTGCTGGGCGGCTAGCGGGAGTAGCATCAGATACGCAGTATTTT. It specifies CSAGRLAGVASDTQYF. This chain joins TRBV20-1 and TRBJ2-3, with 10 positions matching TRBD2. V shed 5 bases and J 4 bases; nucleotides not matched to a gene: 12. The length of the CDR3 is 16 residues. Germline loops: CDR1 DFQATT, CDR2 SNEGSKA (reference sequence).

V usage is TRBV11-3 and J usage is TRBJ1-1, with a possible D match to TRBD1 (6 bases). Trimming pared 5 bases from V and 3 bases from J, leaving 10 bases between. Germline CDR1 is SGHNT and CDR2 is YENEEA. This CDR3 is 13 amino acids long. This CDR3 reads CASSPQGDTEAFF. The CDR3 DNA is TGTGCCAGCAGCCCACAGGGTGACACTGAAGCTTTCTTT.

This clone was seen repeatedly, ten times or more. V gene TRBV3-1 combines with J gene TRBJ1-6, with TRBD1 matching 7 bases. Germline V gene lookup returns CDR1 LGHDT and CDR2 YNNKEL (reference sequence). J was trimmed by 9 bases and V by 2 bases; bases with no gene match: 4. The CDR3 totals 14 residues. The CDR3 bases are TGTGCCAGCAGCCAACGACAGGGAAGTTCACCCCTCCACTTT. Translating gives CASSQRQGSSPLHF. Full variable domain (missing parts from reference TRBV3-1 and TRBJ1-6): DTAVSQTPKYLVTQMGNDKSIKCEQNLGHDTMYWYKQDSKKFLKIMFSYNNKELIINETVPNRFSPKSPDKAHLNLHINSLELGDSAVYFCASSQRQGSSPLHFGNGTRLTVT.

In this sample, this clone turned up a few times. The chain employs TRBV28 and TRBJ1-3; no reliable D call. This CDR3 has 13 amino acids. V gave up 4 bases and J gave up 12 bases, with 16 bases separating them. Germline V gene sequence: CDR1 MDHEN, CDR2 SYDVKM. The CDR3: CASSSSRIGNIYF. The CDR3 nucleotides read TGTGCCAGCAGTTCCAGTAGAATAGGAAACATATATTTT.

This clone was detected ten times or more. The J gene is TRBJ2-2, the V gene TRBV7-9; D is uncertain. CDR1 is SEHNR, CDR2 FQNEAQ, per germline (reference sequence). The ends were cut back, 3 bases at V and 0 bases at J, with 5 bases in the middle. The CDR3 length is 14 residues. In DNA, the CDR3 is TGTGCCAGCAGCTTTTCCGCGAACACCGGGGAGCTGTTTTTT. It yields the protein CASSFSANTGELFF. Based on the CDR3 plus reference TRBV7-9 and TRBJ2-2, the full variable domain is DTGVSQNPRHKITKRGQNVTFRCDPISEHNRLYWYRQTLGQGPEFLTYFQNEAQLEKSRLLSDRFSAERPKGSFSTLEIQRTEQGDSAMYLCASSFSANTGELFFGEGSRLTVL.

This clone has just a few counts. This chain uses TRBV5-1 with TRBJ1-1; D gene uncertain. Germline values: CDR1 SGHRS, CDR2 YFSETQ. The CDR3 contains 12 residues. Trimming removed 6 bases at V and 1 base at J, with 7 bases between. CDR3 bases: TGCGCCAGCATCGGAGCGAACACTGAAGCTTTCTTT. This sequence encodes CASIGANTEAFF.

This clone was seen many times. The chain combines TRBV6-2 or TRBV6-3 with TRBJ2-4; D unresolved. V was trimmed by 0 bases and J by 1 base, leaving 16 bases between them. CDR3 length: 18 amino acids. From germline, CDR1 is MNHEY and CDR2 SVGEGT. This CDR3 is CASSYSALLPRAKNIQYF. CDR3 DNA sequence: TGTGCCAGCAGTTACTCGGCGCTTCTACCGAGGGCCAAAAACATTCAGTACTTC.